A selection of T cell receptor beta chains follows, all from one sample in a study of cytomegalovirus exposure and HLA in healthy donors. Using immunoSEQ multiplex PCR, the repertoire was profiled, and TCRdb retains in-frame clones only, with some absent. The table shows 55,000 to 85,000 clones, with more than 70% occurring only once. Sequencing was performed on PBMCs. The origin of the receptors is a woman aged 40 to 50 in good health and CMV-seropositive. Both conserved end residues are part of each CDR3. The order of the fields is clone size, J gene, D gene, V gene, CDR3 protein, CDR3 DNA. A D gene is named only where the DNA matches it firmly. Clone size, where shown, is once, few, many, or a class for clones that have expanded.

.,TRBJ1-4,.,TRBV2,CASRRGTGLENEKLFF,TGTGCCAGCAGGAGGGGAACAGGGCTCGAAAATGAAAAACTGTTTTTT
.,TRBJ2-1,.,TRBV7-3,CASSLMLAQRNEQFF,TGTGCCAGCAGCTTAATGTTGGCTCAGAGGAATGAGCAGTTCTTC
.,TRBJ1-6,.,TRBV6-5,CASSSGRIGSPLHF,TGTGCCAGCAGTTCCGGCAGGATCGGTTCACCCCTCCACTTT
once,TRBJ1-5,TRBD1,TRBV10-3,CAISESQGTQPQHF,TGTGCCATCAGTGAATCACAGGGGACTCAGCCCCAGCATTTT
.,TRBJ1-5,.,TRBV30,CAWSGGDDQPQHF,TGTGCCTGGAGTGGGGGGGATGATCAGCCCCAGCATTTT
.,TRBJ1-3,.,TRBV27,CATRGASGNTIYF,TGTGCCACCAGGGGCGCGTCAGGAAACACCATATATTTT
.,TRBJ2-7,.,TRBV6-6,CASQDRNLAYEQYF,TGTGCCAGCCAGGACAGAAACTTGGCCTACGAGCAGTACTTC
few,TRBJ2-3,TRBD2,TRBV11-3,CASSLGTSGRTDTQYF,TGTGCCAGCAGCTTAGGGACTAGCGGGAGGACAGATACGCAGTATTTT
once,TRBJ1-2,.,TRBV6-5,CASSYSWGRPDYGYTF,TGTGCCAGCAGTTACTCGTGGGGGCGCCCGGACTATGGCTACACCTTC
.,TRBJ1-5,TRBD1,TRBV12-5,CASGLIYRGGSNQPQHF,TGTGCTAGTGGTTTGATCTACAGGGGGGGAAGCAATCAGCCCCAGCATTTT
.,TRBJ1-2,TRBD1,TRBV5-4,CASSGRQGGISGYTF,TGTGCCAGCAGCGGCCGACAGGGGGGGATTTCTGGCTACACCTTC
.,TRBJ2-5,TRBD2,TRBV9,CASSVAGGPLETQYF,TGTGCCAGCAGCGTAGCGGGGGGACCTTTGGAGACCCAGTACTTC
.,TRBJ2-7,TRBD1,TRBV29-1,CSVEQTGTGAYEQYF,TGCAGCGTTGAGCAAACCGGGACAGGGGCCTACGAGCAGTACTTC
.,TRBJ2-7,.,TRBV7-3,CASSSQGGAEQYF,TGTGCCAGCAGCTCCCAAGGGGGAGCCGAGCAGTACTTC
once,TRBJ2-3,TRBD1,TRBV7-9,CASGDRESTDTQYF,TGTGCCAGTGGTGACAGGGAAAGCACAGATACGCAGTATTTT
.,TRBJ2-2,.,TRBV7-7,CASSPRAAANTGELFF,TGTGCCAGCAGCCCGCGGGCGGCCGCGAACACCGGGGAGCTGTTTTTT
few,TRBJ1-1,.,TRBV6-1,CASGIPPGRASEAFF,TGTGCCAGCGGTATTCCGCCCGGGCGGGCCTCTGAAGCTTTCTTT
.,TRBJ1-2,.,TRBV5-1,CASKLRGGYTF,TGCGCCAGCAAACTCAGAGGTGGCTACACCTTC
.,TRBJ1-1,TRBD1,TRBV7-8,CASSFGTVLNTEAFF,TGTGCCAGCAGCTTTGGGACAGTATTGAACACTGAAGCTTTCTTT
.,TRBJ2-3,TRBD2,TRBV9,CASSAGGTDTQYF,TGTGCCAGCTCGGCGGGGGGGACAGATACGCAGTATTTT
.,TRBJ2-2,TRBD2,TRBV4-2,CASSQEEPGGAGIGELFF,TGTGCCAGCAGCCAAGAAGAGCCCGGGGGGGCCGGTATCGGGGAGCTGTTTTTT
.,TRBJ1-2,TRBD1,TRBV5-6,CASQLDRDSGYTF,TGTGCCAGTCAACTTGACAGGGATTCTGGCTACACCTTC
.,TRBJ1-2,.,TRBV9,CASTLGGHYGYTF,TGTGCCAGCACCCTGGGGGGACACTATGGCTACACCTTC
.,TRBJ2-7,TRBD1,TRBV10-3,CAISDALRGQGTYEQYF,TGTGCCATCAGTGATGCTCTAAGGGGACAGGGAACGTACGAGCAGTACTTC
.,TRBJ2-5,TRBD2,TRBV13,CASSETGTSRETQYF,TGTGCCAGCAGCGAAACCGGGACTAGCCGAGAGACCCAGTACTTC
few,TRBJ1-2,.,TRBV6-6,CASSLIPEGNYGYTF,TGTGCCAGCAGCTTAATCCCAGAGGGTAACTATGGCTACACCTTC
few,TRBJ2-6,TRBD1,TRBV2,CASSRTGGGANVLTF,TGTGCCAGCAGTCGCACAGGGGGTGGGGCCAACGTCCTGACTTTC
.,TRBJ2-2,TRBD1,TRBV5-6,CASSPDRGAGELFF,TGTGCCAGCAGCCCGGACAGGGGCGCCGGGGAGCTGTTTTTT
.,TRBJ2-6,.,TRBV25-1,CASSESGANVLTF,TGTGCCAGCAGCGAGTCTGGGGCCAACGTCCTGACTTTC
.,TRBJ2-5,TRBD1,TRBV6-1,CASSEEAGGQETQYF,TGTGCCAGCAGTGAAGAGGCAGGGGGCCAAGAGACCCAGTACTTC
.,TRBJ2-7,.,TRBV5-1,CASALTRGNEQYF,TGCGCCAGCGCTCTGACTAGAGGTAACGAGCAGTACTTC
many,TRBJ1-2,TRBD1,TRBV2,CASREDRDYGYTF,TGTGCCAGCAGGGAAGACAGGGACTATGGCTACACCTTC
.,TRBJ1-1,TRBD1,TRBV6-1,CASTPRDRGAEAFF,TGTGCCAGCACCCCCCGGGACAGGGGGGCTGAAGCTTTCTTT
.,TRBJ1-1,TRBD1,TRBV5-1,CASSPGQATEAFF,TGCGCCAGCAGCCCTGGACAGGCGACTGAAGCTTTCTTT
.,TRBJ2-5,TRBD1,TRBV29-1,CSAGGTGAGETQYF,TGCAGCGCTGGCGGGACAGGGGCTGGAGAGACCCAGTACTTC
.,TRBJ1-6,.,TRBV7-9,CASSLAQASPLHF,TGTGCCAGCAGCTTAGCACAGGCTTCACCCCTCCACTTT
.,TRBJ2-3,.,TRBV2,CACKESTDTQYF,TGTGCCTGCAAGGAGAGCACAGATACGCAGTATTTT
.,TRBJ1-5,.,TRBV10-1,CASSEILGQPQHF,TGCGCCAGCAGTGAGATTCTCGGTCAGCCCCAGCATTTT
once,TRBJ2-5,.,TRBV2,CASSGENQETQYF,TGTGCCAGCAGTGGGGAGAACCAAGAGACCCAGTACTTC
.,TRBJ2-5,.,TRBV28,CASSGRDGPFQETQYF,TGTGCCAGCAGTGGGAGAGACGGACCTTTCCAAGAGACCCAGTACTTC
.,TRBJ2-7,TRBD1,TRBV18,CASSPSTGGYEQYF,TGTGCCAGCTCACCTTCCACAGGGGGCTACGAGCAGTACTTC
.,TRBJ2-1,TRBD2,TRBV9,CASSVSSGAYNEQFF,TGTGCCAGCAGCGTATCCAGCGGGGCCTACAATGAGCAGTTCTTC
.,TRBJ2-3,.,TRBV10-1,CASSFSGNTDTQYF,TGCGCCAGCAGTTTTAGCGGAAACACAGATACGCAGTATTTT
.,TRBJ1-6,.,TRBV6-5,CASSYREGYSPLHF,TGTGCCAGCAGTTACAGGGAGGGATACTCACCCCTCCACTTT
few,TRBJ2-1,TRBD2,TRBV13,CASSRGVYNEQFF,TGTGCCAGCAGCCGGGGGGTCTACAATGAGCAGTTCTTC
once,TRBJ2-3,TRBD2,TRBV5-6,CASSLGAGGTDTQYF,TGTGCCAGCAGCTTGGGCGCGGGGGGGACAGATACGCAGTATTTT
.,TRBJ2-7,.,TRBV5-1,CASSEAGVSYEQYF,TGCGCCAGCAGCGAAGCAGGGGTTTCCTACGAGCAGTACTTC
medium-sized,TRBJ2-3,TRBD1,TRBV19,CASSRTGSGTDTQYF,TGTGCCAGTAGTCGGACAGGGAGCGGCACAGATACGCAGTATTTT
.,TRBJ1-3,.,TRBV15,CATSRDGADSGNTIYF,TGTGCCACCAGCAGAGATGGGGCGGACTCTGGAAACACCATATATTTT
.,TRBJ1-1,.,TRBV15,CATSRAPNTEAFF,TGTGCCACCTCGCGGGCACCGAACACTGAAGCTTTCTTT
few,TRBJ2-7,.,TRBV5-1,CASSEYRPFQGQSYEQYF,TGCGCCAGCAGCGAATACCGACCGTTCCAGGGGCAGAGCTACGAGCAGTACTTC
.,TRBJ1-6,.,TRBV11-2,CASSLVVGGSPLHF,TGTGCCAGCAGCTTAGTTGTAGGGGGTTCACCCCTCCACTTT
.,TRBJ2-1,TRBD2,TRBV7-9,CASSLGTSGGPYNEQFF,TGTGCCAGCAGCTTAGGGACTAGCGGGGGACCCTACAATGAGCAGTTCTTC
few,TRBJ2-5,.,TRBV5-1,CASSLGHSKETQYF,TGCGCCAGCAGCTTGGGACATTCCAAAGAGACCCAGTACTTC
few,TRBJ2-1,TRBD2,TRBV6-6,CASSYGAGTIYNEQFF,TGTGCCAGCAGTTACGGGGCGGGGACTATATACAATGAGCAGTTCTTC
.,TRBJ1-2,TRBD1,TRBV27,CASSQNRGSGYTF,TGTGCCAGCAGTCAAAACAGGGGATCTGGCTACACCTTC